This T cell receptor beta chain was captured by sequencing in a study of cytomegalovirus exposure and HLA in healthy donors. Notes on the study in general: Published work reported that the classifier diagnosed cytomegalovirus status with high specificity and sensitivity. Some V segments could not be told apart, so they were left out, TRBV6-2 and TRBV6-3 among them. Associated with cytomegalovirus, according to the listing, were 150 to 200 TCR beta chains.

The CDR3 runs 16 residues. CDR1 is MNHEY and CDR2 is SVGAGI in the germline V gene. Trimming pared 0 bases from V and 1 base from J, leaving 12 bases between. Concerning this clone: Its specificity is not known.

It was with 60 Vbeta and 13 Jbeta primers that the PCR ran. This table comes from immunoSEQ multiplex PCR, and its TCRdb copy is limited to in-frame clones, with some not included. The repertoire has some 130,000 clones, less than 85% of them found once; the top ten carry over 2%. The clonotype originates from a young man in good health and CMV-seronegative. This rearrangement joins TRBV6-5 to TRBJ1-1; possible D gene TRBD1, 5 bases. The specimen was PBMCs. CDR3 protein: CASSYSKGRRNTEAFF. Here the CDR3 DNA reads TGTGCCAGCAGTTACTCAAAGGGGCGACGGAACACTGAAGCTTTCTTT.